Reported below is one T cell receptor beta chain. What this receptor recognizes is not known. Nothing much larger sits one base from this clone, and base qualities are not available. The data are from a study of T cells in localized non-small cell lung cancer (dated by TCRdb to 2020 to 2022). In the study overall: T cell repertoires of some 240 early-stage NSCLC patients were analyzed, with tumors being compared against uninvolved tumor-adjacent lungs. NSCLC patients had a mean age of approximately 72 years, and 120 to 150 were male and 107 female. The cohort comprised approximately 240 treatment-naïve NSCLC patients with resected, localized lung tumors. On the study overall, not on this receptor specifically: Longer overall survival was associated with higher T cell density in blood, whereas shorter survival was associated with higher clonality in adjacent lung. Because the study design was exploratory, TCR variables were selected using unadjusted p-values without false-discovery rate correction. The highest T cell clonality was observed in uninvolved tumor-adjacent lung, where clonality exceeded that of tumor, suggesting that antigenic responses were more focused in uninvolved tumor-adjacent lung. Because multi-region sequencing of the tumors was not done, intratumor heterogeneity could not be ruled out. A median of 57 of the top 100 tumor clones turned up in the paired uninvolved adjacent lung, and 25 to 30 of those clones also ranked among the top 100 of that same adjacent lung.

The immunoSEQ Assay was used to sequence TCR beta CDR3 regions from DNA. The study's processing was this. T cell density was computed as TCR beta template counts normalized to usable DNA estimated by amplifying housekeeping genes. The preseqR package was used to estimate richness by extrapolating to 400,000 templates for PBMC samples and to 120,000 templates for tissue samples. Clonality was taken to be one minus Pielou's evenness. To identify tissue-enriched TCRs, differential abundance testing was run on productive amino-acid clonotypes with a minimum total count of 5 and an alpha of 0.1. The Jaccard Index and the Morisita Overlap Index were used to measure how much the repertoires overlapped between compartments. GLIPH clustered TCR beta CDR3s with public tetramer-defined viral CDR3s; viral motifs required at least three viral sequences plus V-gene enrichment. The table comes from immuneACCESS by way of TCRdb, which keeps in-frame sequences with V and J called. Part of the clones is missing from these tables; in studies checked, under half for an unresolved V gene and the rest for unknown reasons. From that table come the V and J calls and clone size; the DNA was used to work out D and trimming. The sample table holds tens of thousands of clones, of which more than 65% were seen once. In total, the top ten clones hold around a sixth of the sample.

The trim is 5 bases for V and 5 bases for J, with a gap of 10 bases between the germline ends. Via the germline V gene (reference sequence), CDR1 is SEHNR and CDR2 FQNEAQ. From the cysteine up to the phenylalanine, the CDR3 has a length of 13 residues. Only the CDR3 DNA stays, 39 bases, in frame from base 1. At diagnosis, tumor, uninvolved tumor-adjacent lung and peripheral blood were collected and then preserved as a mix of FFPE and fresh-frozen material. For TCR repertoire profiling, the blood samples were analyzed as peripheral blood mononuclear cells. Sequences were derived from peripheral blood, sampled before any cancer treatment. This TCR derives from a male donor aged 60 or over with stage III squamous cell lung carcinoma. The rearranged chain carries TRBV7-9 and TRBJ1-5; D gene: possibly TRBD1, on 5 matching bases. The DNA sequence reads TGTGCCAGCAGCGCGAAAGGGGATCAGCCCCAGCATTTT. Its protein product is CASSAKGDQPQHF.